Listed below are T cell receptor beta chains from one sample, sequenced in a study of blood T cell repertoires in COVID-19. The method was immunoSEQ multiplex PCR; TCRdb's version includes in-frame clones alone and lacks a portion of them. The sample includes hundreds of thousands of clones, roughly 84% of them seen just once. The sample consisted of PBMCs or T cells enriched from blood (not recorded which). These receptors were collected from a woman in her forties who had recovered from COVID-19. The CDR3 runs from the conserved cysteine through the conserved F or W. The D gene is left open where the match is weak. For some rows the clone size is stated as once, few or many, or as a class when expanded; others skip it.

v_gene	abundance	d_gene	j_gene	CDR3nt	CDR3aa
TRBV5-1	.	.	TRBJ1-1	TGCGCCAGCAGCTTGTGGGGCCAGAACACTGAAGCTTTCTTT	CASSLWGQNTEAFF
TRBV10-3	few	TRBD2	TRBJ2-2	TGTGCCATCAGTCCGAGCGGGAGGGATACCGGGGAGCTGTTTTTT	CAISPSGRDTGELFF
TRBV10-1	.	TRBD2	TRBJ2-5	TGCGCCAGCAGCGGCAAGCGGGAGCGGGAGACCCAGTACTTC	CASSGKRERETQYF
TRBV3-1/TRBV3-2	.	TRBD2	TRBJ2-2	TGTGCCAGCAGCCAACATCGTCTAGCGGACGTCGAGGAGCTGTTTTTT	CASSQHRLADVEELFF
TRBV29-1	.	TRBD2	TRBJ2-2	TGCAGCGTGACCCCTTGGGGGAGGGACGCCGGGGAGCTGTTTTTT	CSVTPWGRDAGELFF
TRBV7-6	.	TRBD1	TRBJ1-5	TGTGCCAGCAGCTTAGCAACAGGGGGTGATCAGCCCCAGCATTTT	CASSLATGGDQPQHF
TRBV28	.	.	TRBJ1-4	TGTGCCAGCAGTTTTGTAGGGGCAACTAATGAAAAACTGTTTTTT	CASSFVGATNEKLFF
TRBV9	.	TRBD1	TRBJ2-2	TGTGCCAGCAGCACGACTACCACAGGGGCGGCGAACACCGGGGAGCTGTTTTTT	CASSTTTTGAANTGELFF
TRBV30	.	.	TRBJ1-1	TGTGCCTGGAGCAGCTCTCGGGGGACTGAAGCTTTCTTT	CAWSSSRGTEAFF
TRBV5-1	few	TRBD2	TRBJ2-1	TGCGCCAGCAGCCTACTAGCGGGAGGATACAATGAGCAGTTCTTC	CASSLLAGGYNEQFF
TRBV3-1/TRBV3-2	.	TRBD2	TRBJ2-1	TGTGCCAGCAGCGATACTCACAGCGGGAGTAAGCAGTTCTTC	CASSDTHSGSKQFF
TRBV9	.	TRBD1	TRBJ1-1	TGTGCCAGCAGCGTAGTCGAGGGGGCGGACACTGAAGCTTTCTTT	CASSVVEGADTEAFF
TRBV28	few	TRBD1	TRBJ1-5	TGTGCCAGCAGTTTATTGGGACAGGGGGGCAATCAGCCCCAGCATTTT	CASSLLGQGGNQPQHF
TRBV15	.	TRBD1	TRBJ1-5	TGTGCCACCAGCAGAGATAAGGGGGCCAGGGGGAATCAGCCCCAGCATTTT	CATSRDKGARGNQPQHF
TRBV6-5	.	.	TRBJ2-1	TGTGCCAGCAAACGAACGGGGAGCGATGAGCAGTTCTTC	CASKRTGSDEQFF
TRBV5-6	.	.	TRBJ2-2	TGTGCCAGCAGCTTACTTGGTGCAGGGGTCGCCGGGGAGCTGTTTTTT	CASSLLGAGVAGELFF
TRBV10-3	.	TRBD2	TRBJ2-1	TGTGCCATCAGTATAGCGGGCCTAGCGAGCAATGAGCAGTTCTTC	CAISIAGLASNEQFF
TRBV19	.	.	TRBJ1-5	TGTGCCAGTAGTATAGGCGGTTCAGGGTTCTATAGCAATCAGCCCCAGCATTTT	CASSIGGSGFYSNQPQHF
TRBV11-2	once	.	TRBJ2-2	TGTGCCAGCAGCTTATTCCGGTCCGGGGAGCTGTTTTTT	CASSLFRSGELFF
TRBV5-6	.	.	TRBJ2-4	TGTGCCAGCAGTGTGTTGTCGGCCAAAAACATTCAGTACTTC	CASSVLSAKNIQYF
TRBV5-6	few	.	TRBJ1-3	TGTGCCAGCAGCCTTACTGGAAACACCATATATTTT	CASSLTGNTIYF
TRBV30	.	.	TRBJ1-2	TGTGCCTGGAGTGTACTTCCGGAGCGAGGCTACACCTTC	CAWSVLPERGYTF
TRBV12-3/TRBV12-4	.	.	TRBJ1-2	TGTGCCAGCAGTTTGAAACAGGCTCATGGCTACACCTTC	CASSLKQAHGYTF
TRBV2	.	.	TRBJ1-2	TGTGCCAGTTCCCTTTCCTCAGGAGGCTACACCTTC	CASSLSSGGYTF
TRBV5-6	few	.	TRBJ2-2	TGTGCCAGCAGTCTGGCCGGGGATACCGGGGAGCTGTTTTTT	CASSLAGDTGELFF
TRBV24-1	.	.	TRBJ2-2	TGTGCCACCAGTGATATAGGGGGTGCCGGGGAGCTGTTTTTT	CATSDIGGAGELFF
TRBV10-3	.	.	TRBJ1-4	TGTGCCACCCTCCGTTTACCCGGGGAAAAACTGTTTTTT	CATLRLPGEKLFF
TRBV19	few	.	TRBJ1-2	TGTGCCAGTAGTATAGTCGGGCAGGGGCCGCATGGCTACACCTTC	CASSIVGQGPHGYTF
TRBV27	.	.	TRBJ1-1	TGTGCCACGGGCCCAGCAGTATCGGGGACTGCGAACACTGAAGCTTTCTTT	CATGPAVSGTANTEAFF
TRBV29-1	once	TRBD1	TRBJ2-2	TGCAGCGTTGAATCTAGGACAGGGGGCCGGGAGGAGCTGTTTTTT	CSVESRTGGREELFF
TRBV28	few	TRBD1	TRBJ1-2	TGTGCCAGCAGATCCCATTCCGGGACAGGGGGCTATGGCTACACCTTC	CASRSHSGTGGYGYTF
TRBV6-2/TRBV6-3	.	.	TRBJ1-1	TGTGCCAGCAGTTATCACCGGACAAAGGGGGCTGAAGCTTTCTTT	CASSYHRTKGAEAFF
TRBV10-3	.	TRBD1	TRBJ1-5	TGTGCCTCCGGGACAGACTACAATCAGCCCCAGCATTTT	CASGTDYNQPQHF
TRBV5-1	.	TRBD2	TRBJ2-1	TGCGCCAGCAGCAGCCTAGCGGGGCCCTCCTACAATGAGCAGTTCTTC	CASSSLAGPSYNEQFF
TRBV28	.	TRBD2	TRBJ2-5	TGTGCCAGCAGTTTCCAGCGGGATAGGGAGACCCAGTACTTC	CASSFQRDRETQYF
TRBV13	.	.	TRBJ2-1	TGTGCCAGCAGCCCCTGGGGAGGAGGAGGCAATGAGCAGTTCTTC	CASSPWGGGGNEQFF
TRBV7-2	.	TRBD2	TRBJ2-3	TGTGCCAGCAGCTCATGGACTAGCGGGAGTTTAGATACGCAGTATTTT	CASSSWTSGSLDTQYF
TRBV11-1	once	TRBD2	TRBJ2-7	TGTGCCAGCAGCTTTGTGGGAGGGAGCGAGCAGTACTTC	CASSFVGGSEQYF
TRBV19	.	TRBD1	TRBJ2-7	TGTGCCAGTAGGGACCGGGACAGGGACTCCTACGAGCAGTACTTC	CASRDRDRDSYEQYF
TRBV10-3	once	TRBD2	TRBJ2-1	TGTGCCATCAGTGTCGGGACTAGCGGGATGGGTGAGCAGTTCTTC	CAISVGTSGMGEQFF
TRBV27	.	.	TRBJ1-1	TGTGCCAGCAGTTTAGTCGACAGCAACACTGAAGCTTTCTTT	CASSLVDSNTEAFF
TRBV5-1	.	TRBD1	TRBJ1-5	TGCGCCAGCAGCTTGGAAGGGGGCGTCAGCAATCAGCCCCAGCATTTT	CASSLEGGVSNQPQHF
TRBV3-1/TRBV3-2	.	.	TRBJ1-2	TGTGCCAGCAGCCAAGATCGCGGGTACTATGGCTACACCTTC	CASSQDRGYYGYTF
TRBV3-1/TRBV3-2	.	.	TRBJ2-6	TGTGCCAGCAGCCATCGTACTGGGGCCAACGTCCTGACTTTC	CASSHRTGANVLTF
TRBV6-5	.	.	TRBJ2-2	TGTGCCAGCAGTCCTAGGACAGAGAACACCGGGGAGCTGTTTTTT	CASSPRTENTGELFF
TRBV7-2	.	.	TRBJ2-5	TGTGCCAGCAGCTTAGGGGCACAGGTGAAGACCCAGTACTTC	CASSLGAQVKTQYF
TRBV7-9	once	TRBD2	TRBJ2-3	TGTGCCAGCAGCTCCTTAAGCGGGAGGGGCACAGATACGCAGTATTTT	CASSSLSGRGTDTQYF
TRBV7-9	few	TRBD1	TRBJ1-1	TGTGCCAGCAGACAGGGGATATCTGAAGCTTTCTTT	CASRQGISEAFF
TRBV24-1	.	.	TRBJ2-2	TGTGCCACCAGTGCCCCGGTCCCGAACACCGGGGAGCTGTTTTTT	CATSAPVPNTGELFF
TRBV28	many	TRBD1	TRBJ1-2	TGTGCCAGCAGTTTGGACAGGGGGCACTATGGCTACACCTTC	CASSLDRGHYGYTF
TRBV7-8	.	.	TRBJ1-2	TGTGCCAGCAGCTTGACGGCGGCGAACTATGGCTACACCTTC	CASSLTAANYGYTF
TRBV3-1/TRBV3-2	.	.	TRBJ1-4	TGTGCCAGCAGTTACACCCTGATCTCGAATGAAAAACTGTTTTTT	CASSYTLISNEKLFF
TRBV6-2/TRBV6-3	.	TRBD2	TRBJ2-3	TGTGCCAGCAGTTTCGGCGTGAGCGGGAGGGGGGGGCTCACAGATACGCAGTATTTT	CASSFGVSGRGGLTDTQYF
TRBV5-1	.	.	TRBJ2-5	TGCGCCAGCAGCTGGGGAGGATATACAGGGGACCAAGAGACCCAGTACTTC	CASSWGGYTGDQETQYF
TRBV6-2/TRBV6-3	.	.	TRBJ2-3	TGTGCCAGCGGCCGAGGTCTTCCGGGGGCAGATACGCAGTATTTT	CASGRGLPGADTQYF
TRBV30	.	.	TRBJ2-3	TGTGCCTGGAGTCGAAGCGGCTCCGGATTTCTAAGCACAGATACGCAGTATTTT	CAWSRSGSGFLSTDTQYF